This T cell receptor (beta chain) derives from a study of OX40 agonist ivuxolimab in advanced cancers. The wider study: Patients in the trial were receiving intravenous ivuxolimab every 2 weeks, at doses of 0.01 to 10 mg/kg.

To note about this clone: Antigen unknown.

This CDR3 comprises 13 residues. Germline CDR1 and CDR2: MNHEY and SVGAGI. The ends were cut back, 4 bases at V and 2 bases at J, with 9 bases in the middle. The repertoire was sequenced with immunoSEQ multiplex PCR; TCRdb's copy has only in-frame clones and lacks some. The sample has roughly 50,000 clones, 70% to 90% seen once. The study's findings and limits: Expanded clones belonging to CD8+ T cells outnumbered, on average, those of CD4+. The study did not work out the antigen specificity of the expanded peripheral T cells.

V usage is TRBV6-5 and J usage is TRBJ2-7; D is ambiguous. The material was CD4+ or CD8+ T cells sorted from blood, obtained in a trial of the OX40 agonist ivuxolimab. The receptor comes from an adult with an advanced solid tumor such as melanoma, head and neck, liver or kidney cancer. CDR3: CASSSGAPYEQYV. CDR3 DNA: TGTGCCAGCAGTTCCGGCGCCCCCTACGAGCAGTACGTC.